These 18 T cell receptor beta chains originate from one sample sequenced in a study of shared clonotypes between healthy human individuals. The protocol was immunoSEQ multiplex PCR, while the TCRdb copy is restricted to in-frame clones and leaves out a portion. The sample has some 2,100,000 clones, more than 90% seen once. Sample: naive CD4+ T cells sorted from blood. Subset reported: CD45RA+ positively selected. These receptors were taken from a man between 18 and 35 years old in good health.

This clone occurred a few times. The same CDR3 is also encoded by other DNA sequences in this sample. The rearrangement uses TRBV2 and TRBJ1-1; 10 nucleotides match TRBD1. With 4 bases clipped from V and 7 bases from J, the junction kept 3 bases outside the gene matches. The CDR3 runs to 13 residues. CDR1 is SNHLY, CDR2 FYNNEI, per germline. The CDR3 is CASSGQGAGEAFF. DNA for the CDR3: TGTGCCAGCAGTGGACAGGGGGCTGGTGAAGCTTTCTTT.

The rearrangement links TRBV6-5 to TRBJ2-2; 7 bases agree with TRBD2. The germline V gene has CDR1 MNHEY and CDR2 SVGAGI. With 2 bases clipped from V and 4 bases from J, the junction kept 7 bases outside the gene matches. The CDR3 totals 16 residues. CDR3 bases: TGTGCCAGCAGTTACGTCGCGGGAGCGATCACCGGGGAGCTGTTTTTT. Its protein is CASSYVAGAITGELFF.

The gene calls are TRBV5-6 and TRBJ2-1; a weak D match, TRBD2 (6 bases). The germline V gene encodes CDR1 SGHDT and CDR2 YYEEEE. Trimming took 4 bases from V and 7 from J, leaving 12 bases between them. The CDR3 has 13 residues. This chain's CDR3 is CASSHWGVNEQFF. CDR3 in DNA: TGTGCCAGCAGCCATTGGGGGGTAAATGAGCAGTTCTTC.

This clone came up a few times. The V and J genes are TRBV28 and TRBJ1-2, with no clear D. The V and J ends lost 5 bases and 8 bases respectively, with 9 bases between them. Germline CDR1 and CDR2: MDHEN and SYDVKM. The CDR3 has 11 residues. The CDR3 spells CASSTRSGYTF. CDR3 DNA: TGTGCCAGCAGTACGAGGTCCGGCTACACCTTC.

This clone is a singleton in its sample. V gene TRBV4-3 combines with J gene TRBJ2-5; tentative D call: TRBD1 (6 bases). CDR1 and CDR2 from the germline V gene are LGHNA and YSLEER. Trimming cost V 2 bases and J 1 base, with 14 bases left between them. This CDR3 is built from 16 residues. CDR3 sequence: CASSQMRIGGQETQYF. The CDR3 DNA is TGCGCCAGCAGCCAAATGCGGATAGGGGGCCAAGAGACCCAGTACTTC.

Note on this clone: The sample holds other DNA sequences that translate to the same CDR3. This chain links TRBV5-1 with TRBJ1-2; D is unresolved. The germline V gene has CDR1 SGHRS and CDR2 YFSETQ. The CDR3 spans 13 residues. Trimming removed 0 bases at V and 4 bases at J, with 7 bases between. The CDR3 bases are TGCGCCAGCAGCTTGGGGGATTCCTATGGCTACACCTTC. Translation gives CASSLGDSYGYTF.

V usage is TRBV30 and J usage is TRBJ1-3, with unresolved D. The germline CDR1 and CDR2 sequences are GTSNPN and SVGIG (reference sequence). This CDR3 region has 15 residues. The V gene lost 2 bases and the J gene lost 2 bases, with 13 bases spanning the gap. In DNA, the CDR3 is TGTGCCTGGAGTCGGGGTATAGAACCTGGAAACACCATATATTTT. Its protein is CAWSRGIEPGNTIYF.

The chain couples TRBV5-4 to TRBJ2-5, with D perhaps matching TRBD1 (5 bases). Germline CDR1 is SGHNT and CDR2 is YYREEE (reference sequence). The CDR3 spans 14 residues. Trimming cost V 0 bases and J 7 bases, with 13 bases left between them. The CDR3: CASSLGTTPGTQYF. DNA of the CDR3: TGTGCCAGCAGCTTGGGGACAACCCCAGGGACCCAGTACTTC.

This chain joins TRBV6-5 and TRBJ2-7; 12 positions match TRBD2. CDR1 and CDR2 from the germline V gene are MNHEY and SVGAGI. There are 15 residues in the CDR3. V was pared by 6 bases and J by 5 bases, with 8 bases of the junction left unmatched. This CDR3 is CASRRLAGDINEQYF. The CDR3 coding sequence is TGTGCCAGCAGAAGACTAGCGGGAGATATCAACGAGCAGTACTTC.

V and J are TRBV29-1 and TRBJ1-5; D not certain. The CDR3 totals 12 residues. CDR1 is SQVTM, CDR2 ANQGSEA, per germline. Trimming left V 3 bases short and J 7 bases short, with 10 bases between. The CDR3 DNA reads as TGCAGCGTTGACCCCAGCGGCCAGCCCCAGCATTTT. Protein sequence: CSVDPSGQPQHF.

CDR3 amino acids: CASRPMVGNYGYTF. The CDR3 DNA reads as TGTGCCAGCAGACCCATGGTGGGGAACTATGGCTACACCTTC. The chain recombines TRBV5-4 with TRBJ1-2, with D uncertain. Trimming took 5 bases from V and 2 from J, leaving 13 bases between them. Looked up from germline, CDR1 is SGHNT and CDR2 is YYREEE (reference sequence). The CDR3 covers 14 residues.

The chain links TRBV6-1 to TRBJ2-3; D unclear. The CDR3 spans 15 residues. Germline V gene sequence: CDR1 MNHNS, CDR2 SASEGT. Between the trimmed V and J ends, which lost 0 bases and 2 bases, there was a span of 9 bases. The CDR3 region is CASSEASANTDTQYF. CDR3 nucleotides: TGTGCCAGCAGTGAAGCGTCGGCTAACACAGATACGCAGTATTTT.

The rearrangement uses TRBV27 and TRBJ1-5; D remains unclear. The CDR3 spans 15 residues. Germline V gene sequence: CDR1 MNHEY, CDR2 SMNVEV (reference sequence). V lost 3 bases and J lost 2, with 11 bases in between. The CDR3 is CASSFTPIGNQPQHF. Here the CDR3 DNA reads TGTGCCAGCAGTTTTACACCCATAGGCAATCAGCCCCAGCATTTT.

In this sample, this clone turned up once. The V call is TRBV9, the J call TRBJ1-1; D gene uncertain. This CDR3 is 15 amino acids long. Trimming removed 3 bases at V and 4 bases at J, with 16 bases between. Germline V CDR1 and CDR2: SGDLS, YYNGEE. The CDR3 sequence: CASSALGGGGTEAFF. The DNA for the CDR3 is TGTGCCAGCAGCGCCCTCGGTGGAGGAGGCACTGAAGCTTTCTTT.

This clone was recorded a few times. This CDR3 is also generated by other DNA sequences in the sample. The chain combines TRBV5-1 with TRBJ1-1; 7 nucleotides match TRBD1. Per the germline V gene, CDR1 is SGHRS and CDR2 is YFSETQ. The length of the CDR3 is 14 residues. V dropped 3 bases and J dropped 1; count of bases not matched to a gene: 3. The CDR3 bases are TGCGCCAGCAGCTCGGGGACAGCGAACACTGAAGCTTTCTTT. Protein: CASSSGTANTEAFF.

This chain uses TRBV11-3 with TRBJ1-6; 7 nucleotides align to TRBD1. The CDR3 runs to 16 residues. The germline CDR1 and CDR2 sequences are SGHNT and YENEEA. With 4 bases clipped from V and 3 bases from J, the junction kept 6 bases outside the gene matches. CDR3 protein: CASSSAGGFYNSPLHF. CDR3 nucleotide sequence: TGTGCCAGCAGCTCCGCAGGGGGTTTCTATAATTCACCCCTCCACTTT.

This clone appeared a single time. The chain combines TRBV18 with TRBJ2-7; 7 bases map to TRBD2. V shed 3 bases and J 2 bases; nucleotides not matched to a gene: 10. Germline V gives CDR1 KGHSH, CDR2 LQKENI. This CDR3 comprises 16 residues. The CDR3 nucleotides read TGTGCCAGCTCACCTGGCACCGGGAGGTTTCCCTACGAGCAGTACTTC. Translating it yields CASSPGTGRFPYEQYF.

This chain joins TRBV21-1 and TRBJ1-5; the DNA was not compared with TRBD1, the D call given in the table. TRBV21-1 is marked as a pseudogene. The length of the CDR3 is 17 residues. In nucleotides, the CDR3 is TGTGCCAGCAGCAAAACAGGAACAGGGGCATACAATCAGCCCCAGCATTTT. Its translation: CASSKTGTGAYNQPQHF.